This entry lists 15 T cell receptor beta chains sequenced from one sample in a study of CD8+ T cells in alopecia areata. Treatment here: oral pan-JAK inhibitor, 5-10 mg twice daily. RNA extraction was followed by reverse transcription into cDNA, which acted as the sequencing template. TCRdb's copy holds only in-frame clones and misses some; the assay was immunoSEQ multiplex PCR. The table lists under 350,000 clones, roughly 50% of them singletons. The sequencing here drew on CD4+ T cells sorted from blood, taken at week 24, from a patient treated with tofacitinib. These receptors were obtained from a human donor with alopecia areata.

This clone was found a few times. The chain links TRBV11-2 to TRBJ1-2; tentative D call: TRBD1 (5 bases). V dropped 3 bases and J dropped 3 bases, with 8 bases sitting between them. The CDR3 has 13 amino acids. In germline, CDR1 is SGHAT, CDR2 FQNNGV. DNA for the CDR3: TGTGCCAGCAGCTTTGGGGGACACTATGGCTACACCTTC. Translation gives CASSFGGHYGYTF.

This rearrangement joins TRBV9 to TRBJ2-3; 8 bases map to TRBD2. The CDR3 is 15 amino acids. CDR1 SGDLS and CDR2 YYNGEE come from the germline V gene. The V and J ends lost 0 bases and 3 bases, in that order; junction bases with no gene match: 3. CDR3 amino acids: CASSVAGGPTDTQYF. CDR3 DNA: TGTGCCAGCAGCGTAGCGGGGGGGCCGACAGATACGCAGTATTTT. Filled out from reference TRBV9 and TRBJ2-3, the complete variable domain reads DSGVTQTPKHLITATGQRVTLRCSPRSGDLSVYWYQQSLDQGLQFLIQYYNGEERAKGNILERFSAQQFPDLHSELNLSSLELGDSALYFCASSVAGGPTDTQYFGPGTRLTVL.

The rearrangement links TRBV29-1 to TRBJ2-2; D gene ambiguous. Germline CDR1 SQVTM, CDR2 ANQGSEA. The length of the CDR3 is 14 residues. The V end lost 5 bases, the J end lost 1 base, and 11 bases lay between the germline ends. The DNA for the CDR3 is TGCAGCGTTAAACCGACGGTGAACACCGGGGAGCTGTTTTTT. It yields the protein CSVKPTVNTGELFF.

The gene calls are TRBV29-1 and TRBJ1-2, with D tentatively TRBD1 (5 bases). V was pared by 1 base and J by 0 bases, with 12 bases between. Germline values: CDR1 SQVTM, CDR2 ANQGSEA. This CDR3 has 15 amino acids. The CDR3 protein is CSVEGGAFANYGYTF. The CDR3 coding sequence is TGCAGCGTTGAAGGCGGGGCCTTCGCTAACTATGGCTACACCTTC.

This CDR3 reads CASSLDRARDRGREQYF. The CDR3 coding sequence is TGTGCCAGCAGCTTAGACCGAGCGAGGGACAGGGGACGCGAGCAGTACTTC. V and J are TRBV7-8 and TRBJ2-7, with TRBD1 identical over 10 bases. This CDR3 has 17 residues. V lost 1 base and J lost 6; bases outside the gene matches: 12. Germline V gene lookup returns CDR1 SGHVS and CDR2 FQNEAQ.

V gene TRBV2 combines with J gene TRBJ2-6, with D unclear. The CDR3 totals 14 residues. With 7 bases removed from V and 0 bases from J, the gap between germline ends came to 7 bases. From germline, CDR1 is SNHLY and CDR2 FYNNEI. For the CDR3, the DNA is TGTGCCAGCATTCGTGTCTCTGGGGCCAACGTCCTGACTTTC. This encodes CASIRVSGANVLTF.

The chain employs TRBV7-9 and TRBJ2-7; 13 positions match TRBD2. Germline V lookup: CDR1 SEHNR, CDR2 FQNEAQ (reference sequence). The V and J ends lost 4 bases and 5 bases, in that order; junction bases with no gene match: 2. The CDR3 sequence is 14 residues long. CDR3 bases: TGTGCCAGCAGCTCTGGACTAGCGGGGGACGAGCAGTACTTC. Amino acids: CASSSGLAGDEQYF.

The chain has TRBV7-3 and TRBJ1-1; D not resolved. The CDR3 runs to 13 residues. Germline V gene sequence: CDR1 SGHTA, CDR2 FQGTGA. V was pared by 5 bases and J by 1 base, with 8 bases between. CDR3 amino acids: CASSQHENTEAFF. CDR3 DNA: TGTGCCAGCAGCCAACACGAGAACACTGAAGCTTTCTTT.

The rearrangement joins TRBV19 to TRBJ2-7, with D tentatively TRBD1 or TRBD2 (5 bases each). Between the trimmed V and J ends, which lost 3 bases and 2 bases, there was a span of 11 bases. Germline assignment: CDR1 LNHDA and CDR2 SQIVND (reference sequence). This CDR3 has 14 amino acids. The CDR3 reads CASSIAVGAYEQYF. CDR3 bases: TGTGCCAGTAGTATTGCGGTGGGGGCCTACGAGCAGTACTTC.

The chain combines TRBV27 with TRBJ1-1, with 7 bases identical to TRBD1. The trim removed 6 bases at V and 0 bases at J, leaving 7 bases unmatched. The germline gives CDR1 MNHEY, CDR2 SMNVEV (reference sequence). The CDR3 length is 15 residues. In DNA form, the CDR3 reads TGTGCCAGCAGCCCACCGGGACAGATGAACACTGAAGCTTTCTTT. Its translation: CASSPPGQMNTEAFF.

This clone appeared once. V usage is TRBV6-5 and J usage is TRBJ2-3; D uncertain. Germline loops: CDR1 MNHEY, CDR2 SVGAGI. The ends were cut back, 4 bases at V and 3 bases at J, with 8 bases in the middle. This CDR3 is 13 amino acids long. CDR3 in DNA: TGTGCCAGCAGTTTGAAACGGACAGATACGCAGTATTTT. It specifies CASSLKRTDTQYF.

The rearrangement links TRBV5-6 to TRBJ2-1, with 8 bases fitting TRBD2. V lost 2 bases, J lost 7 bases, and 11 bases stayed unmatched. The CDR3 extends over 16 amino acids. CDR1 and CDR2 from the germline V gene are SGHDT and YYEEEE. The CDR3 DNA is TGTGCCAGCAGCTTTAAGGCGGGGGGAGGTAGAAATGAGCAGTTCTTC. It specifies CASSFKAGGGRNEQFF.

This chain joins TRBV28 and TRBJ1-1, with 8 bases lining up with TRBD1. V lost 5 bases to trimming and J lost 5 bases; unmatched junction nucleotides: 7. CDR3 length equals 14 residues. The germline CDR1 and CDR2 sequences are MDHEN and SYDVKM. In DNA form, the CDR3 reads TGTGCCAGCAGTATGGCGGACAGGGTGACTGAAGCTTTCTTT. Translated: CASSMADRVTEAFF.

The chain links TRBV15 to TRBJ1-1; D is unclear. Between the trimmed V and J ends, which lost 4 bases and 3 bases, there was a span of 6 bases. The germline V gene has CDR1 LNHNV and CDR2 YYDKDF (reference sequence). The CDR3 length is 12 residues. Here the CDR3 DNA reads TGTGCCACCAGCACTATTGACACTGAAGCTTTCTTT. Protein product: CATSTIDTEAFF. The variable domain in full, completed from reference TRBV15 and TRBJ1-1, reads DAMVIQNPRYQVTQFGKPVTLSCSQTLNHNVMYWYQQKSSQAPKLLFHYYDKDFNNEADTPDNFQSRRPNTSFCFLDIRSPGLGDTAMYLCATSTIDTEAFFGQGTRLTVV.

In this sample, this clone turned up many times. This rearrangement joins TRBV18 to TRBJ2-3, with unresolved D. The ends were cut back, 8 bases at V and 2 bases at J, with 11 bases in the middle. Germline V gene data show CDR1 as KGHSH and CDR2 as LQKENI. The CDR3 consists of 13 residues. The DNA of the CDR3 is TGTGCCAGCGCGGAGACCTTCACAGATACGCAGTATTTT. Amino acid sequence: CASAETFTDTQYF.